The sequence of this T cell receptor (beta chain) was determined in a study of blood T cell repertoires in COVID-19. Across the study: Spain, Italy and the United States supplied samples that represented acute and convalescent COVID-19.

Germline values: CDR1 SGDLS, CDR2 YYNGEE. The CDR3 has 16 amino acids. V shed 0 bases and J 3 bases; nucleotides not matched to a gene: 8. Some clones are missing from TCRdb's copy, which holds only in-frame ones; the method was immunoSEQ multiplex PCR. The repertoire holds approximately 160,000 clones, with 80% to 90% as singletons. The rearrangement links TRBV9 to TRBJ2-5, with 7 bases identical to TRBD2. Material for sequencing was peripheral blood. This receptor was taken from a human donor in a cohort sampled during active COVID-19. In nucleotides, the CDR3 is TGTGCCAGCAGCGTAGGATTGGCGGGGGTCGAAGAGACCCAGTACTTC. It yields the protein CASSVGLAGVEETQYF.